The subject of this entry is one T cell receptor (beta chain). Its cognate antigen is unknown. This CDR3 is built from 13 residues. Germline CDR1 reads DFQATT; CDR2 reads SNEGSKA (reference sequence). V shed 4 bases and J shed 8 bases, with 14 bases lying between them. This sample was taken from a study of CD8 T cells in Susac syndrome. Study as a whole: Within the sequenced Susac syndrome patient group, about six exhibited active disease and eight were in remission. When blood was drawn, the patients with Susac syndrome were therapy-naive, on corticosteroids, or on intravenous immunoglobulin alone. Notes on the study in general: Clonal expansion was missing from Susac syndrome CD4+ T cell repertoires.

RNA amounts of roughly 0.45 to 1 ug underwent reverse transcription with random hexamers. From the immunoSEQ multiplex PCR reads, TCRdb called clonotypes with MiXCR, one entry per CDR3 protein. The data hold around 170,000 distinct CDR3 sequences, with roughly 94% observed a single time. FACS enriched CD8+ TEMRA cells, while bulk CD8+ and CD4+ were negatively isolated. The sequence derives from a human donor with Susac syndrome. Sequenced input: CD4+ T cells from PBMCs. The chain is built from TRBV20-1 and TRBJ1-4; TRBD1 might be the D (5 bases). CDR3 region: CSAMLGAAEKLFF. The DNA of the CDR3 is TGCAGTGCTATGCTTGGGGCTGCAGAAAAACTGTTTTTT.